This TCR beta chain is drawn from a study of OX40 agonist ivuxolimab in advanced cancers. With 5 bases clipped from V and 4 bases from J, the junction kept 9 bases outside the gene matches. This CDR3 is built from 16 residues. Germline V gene sequence: CDR1 SGHTA, CDR2 FQGTGA. Profiled with immunoSEQ multiplex PCR; TCRdb holds only in-frame clones, not every one. The sample has some 10,000 clones; approximately 86% are singletons. Autoimmune disease history or systemic immunosuppression led to patients being barred. This chain joins TRBV7-3 and TRBJ2-1; 9 bases align to TRBD2. The material was CD4+ or CD8+ T cells sorted from blood, obtained in a trial of the OX40 agonist ivuxolimab. The clonotype comes from an adult with an advanced solid tumor such as melanoma, head and neck, liver or kidney cancer. CDR3 amino acids: CASSLSGTSPYNEQFF. In DNA, the CDR3 is TGTGCCAGCAGCCTTTCCGGGACTAGCCCTTACAATGAGCAGTTCTTC.